The 22 T cell receptor beta chains presented below share a single source sample, sequenced in a study of blood T cells in healthy people across ages. Using a J-beta primer mix together with a sample-barcoded 5' primer, a second PCR was run for roughly 7 to 11 cycles. TCRdb called the 5' RACE reads again in MiXCR, with one record for every CDR3 protein. The repertoire holds 800,000 or so distinct CDR3 sequences, with 25% as singletons. The same data also went into a second study, on T cells of mothers and their children.

What was sequenced was blood. The receptor source for this set is a boy aged 10-17 years in good health.

The chain carries TRBV7-2 and TRBJ1-5; maybe TRBD1 (5 bases). Per the germline V gene, CDR1 is SGHTA and CDR2 is FQGNSA. The CDR3 sequence is 14 residues long. Trimming cost V 3 bases and J 4 bases, with 10 bases left between them. CDR3 nucleotides: TGTGCCAGCAGCTTCGGGAGGGGTAATCAGCCCCAGCATTTT. Translation: CASSFGRGNQPQHF. The variable domain in full, completed from reference TRBV7-2 and TRBJ1-5, reads GAGVSQSPSNKVTEKGKDVELRCDPISGHTALYWYRQSLGQGLEFLIYFQGNSAPDKSGLPSDRFSAERTGGSVSTLTIQRTQQEDSAVYLCASSFGRGNQPQHFGDGTRLSIL.

The V call is TRBV4-3, the J call TRBJ1-1, with D possibly matching TRBD1 (6 bases). Trimming pared 6 bases from V and 3 bases from J, leaving 17 bases between. Germline CDR1 reads LGHNA; CDR2 reads YSLEER. This CDR3 is 15 amino acids long. This CDR3 reads CASRLAGGSDTEAFF. As DNA, the CDR3 is TGCGCCAGCAGACTAGCGGGGGGCTCGGACACTGAAGCTTTCTTT.

Only a few counts were recorded for this clonotype. The V call is TRBV29-1, the J call TRBJ2-5; a possible D gene is TRBD1 (6 bases). The length of the CDR3 is 12 residues. CDR1 is SQVTM, CDR2 ANQGSEA, per germline. Trimming removed 7 bases at V and 4 bases at J, with 13 bases between. The CDR3 nucleotides read TGCAGCGCGAGTGGGGGCCCAGAGACCCAGTACTTC. It specifies CSASGGPETQYF.

This clonotype was recorded once. The chain has TRBV18 and TRBJ2-7; 8 bases are shared with TRBD2. The germline V gene has CDR1 KGHSH and CDR2 LQKENI. The CDR3 extends over 14 amino acids. With V trimmed by 5 bases and J by 3 bases, 6 bases remained unmatched. The CDR3 spells CASSSAGGDYEQYF. In DNA form, the CDR3 reads TGTGCCAGCTCATCTGCCGGGGGGGACTACGAGCAGTACTTC.

This clonotype showed up many times. The V gene is TRBV29-1, the J gene TRBJ2-5; 8 bases match TRBD1. The CDR3 runs 12 residues. CDR1 and CDR2 from the germline V gene are SQVTM and ANQGSEA. V was clipped by 7 bases and J by 2 bases; unmatched bases: 3. The CDR3 reads CSGRQGQETQYF. DNA for the CDR3: TGCAGCGGTCGACAGGGGCAAGAGACCCAGTACTTC.

This chain uses TRBV25-1 with TRBJ1-4; TRBD1 matches 10 bases. The V segment lost 4 bases and the J segment 0 bases; nucleotides outside the gene matches: 8. In germline, CDR1 is MGHDK, CDR2 SYGVNS. This CDR3 is built from 18 residues. The CDR3 region is CASSVLTGGWATNEKLFF. DNA of the CDR3: TGTGCCAGCAGTGTTCTGACAGGGGGCTGGGCAACTAATGAAAAACTGTTTTTT.

The rearrangement joins TRBV29-1 to TRBJ1-1; TRBD1 aligns across 7 bases. There are 14 residues in the CDR3. Germline-derived CDR1 and CDR2 are SQVTM and ANQGSEA. J gave up 2 bases and V 7 bases, and 10 bases lay outside the gene matches. In nucleotides, the CDR3 is TGCAGCGGAAAAAGACAGGGAGGAAACACTGAAGCTTTCTTT. Translation gives CSGKRQGGNTEAFF.

The V and J genes are TRBV28 and TRBJ1-2; 7 bases fit TRBD1. Germline CDR1 reads MDHEN; CDR2 reads SYDVKM. V shed 11 bases, J shed 2 bases, and the junction held 8 bases outside the gene matches. CDR3 size: 13 residues. This chain's CDR3 is CAGQKTGNYGYTF. In DNA, the CDR3 is TGTGCCGGTCAGAAGACAGGGAACTATGGCTACACCTTC.

This chain uses TRBV9 with TRBJ2-1; 12 bases agree with TRBD2. With V trimmed by 0 bases and J by 4 bases, 11 bases remained unmatched. Germline V gene sequence: CDR1 SGDLS, CDR2 YYNGEE. CDR3 length: 19 amino acids. CDR3 coding DNA: TGTGCCAGCAGCGTAGACCCCGAGACTAGCGGGAGAACTTACAATGAGCAGTTCTTC. This codes for CASSVDPETSGRTYNEQFF.

This clonotype was detected ten times or more. The chain has TRBV27 and TRBJ2-7; TRBD2 agrees at 11 bases. This CDR3 has 15 amino acids. Germline loops: CDR1 MNHEY, CDR2 SMNVEV (reference sequence). Trimming removed 6 bases from V and 2 bases from J; junction bases left unmatched: 6. CDR3 amino acids: CASSPGTSGPYEQYF. The CDR3 DNA reads TGTGCCAGCAGCCCGGGGACTAGCGGTCCCTACGAGCAGTACTTC.

The gene calls are TRBV20-1 and TRBJ2-1; 9 nucleotides agree with TRBD2. This CDR3 region has 15 residues. V was pared by 5 bases and J by 0 bases, with 5 bases of the junction left unmatched. Germline V gene lookup returns CDR1 DFQATT and CDR2 SNEGSKA (reference sequence). In DNA, the CDR3 is TGCAGTGCTTTGGTAGCGGGAGTCTCCTACAATGAGCAGTTCTTC. Translating gives CSALVAGVSYNEQFF.

V is TRBV20-1 and J is TRBJ2-3; D might be TRBD1 or TRBD2, each matching 6 bases. CDR3 length: 15 residues. The ends were cut back, 0 bases at V and 3 bases at J, with 13 bases in the middle. Per the germline V gene, CDR1 is DFQATT and CDR2 is SNEGSKA (reference sequence). The CDR3 region has the DNA TGCAGTGCTAGAGATCTAGGGGGGAGTACAGATACGCAGTATTTT. Its protein product is CSARDLGGSTDTQYF.

This clonotype was found a few times. CDR3 sequence: CASSFQDGNTEAFF. CDR3 in DNA: TGTGCCAGCAGTTTTCAGGACGGGAACACTGAAGCTTTCTTT. The chain carries TRBV12-3 or TRBV12-4 and TRBJ1-1; D is uncertain. This CDR3 region has 14 residues. The V end was cut by 3 bases, the J end by 1 base, with 9 bases between.

This clonotype has more than one count but fewer than ten. The genes are TRBV5-8 and TRBJ2-3, with 15 bases matching TRBD2. The CDR3 is 17 residues long. Germline V lookup: CDR1 SGHTS, CDR2 YDEGEE. Trimming removed 4 bases from V and 0 bases from J; junction bases left unmatched: 3. CDR3 DNA: TGTGCCAGCAGCCCGGGGACTAGCGGGAGGAGCACAGATACGCAGTATTTT. Residues: CASSPGTSGRSTDTQYF.

The chain is built from TRBV5-1 and TRBJ2-3, with 8 bases matching TRBD2. The CDR3 contains 16 residues. The J segment lost 1 base and the V segment lost 2 bases, leaving 6 bases of the junction unmatched. Germline CDR1 reads SGHRS; CDR2 reads YFSETQ. The CDR3 sequence: CASSLPTSAGTDTQYF. CDR3 nucleotides: TGCGCCAGCAGCTTACCGACTAGCGCGGGCACAGATACGCAGTATTTT.

This clonotype showed up just a few times. The V call is TRBV3-1, the J call TRBJ2-1, with D maybe TRBD1 (6 bases). Between the trimmed V and J ends, which lost 4 bases and 2 bases, there was a span of 12 bases. The germline V gene has CDR1 LGHDT and CDR2 YNNKEL (reference sequence). CDR3 length: 15 amino acids. In nucleotides, the CDR3 is TGTGCCAGCAGCCGGTTCGGACAGACCTACAATGAGCAGTTCTTC. Protein sequence: CASSRFGQTYNEQFF.

The J gene is TRBJ2-3, the V gene TRBV29-1; D is unclear. Germline V gene sequence: CDR1 SQVTM, CDR2 ANQGSEA. This CDR3 has 15 amino acids. Between the trimmed V and J ends, which lost 2 bases and 0 bases, there was a span of 12 bases. The CDR3 coding sequence is TGCAGCGTTGAAAGTGCGGCTAGTAGCACAGATACGCAGTATTTT. Encoded protein: CSVESAASSTDTQYF.

This chain uses TRBV12-3 or TRBV12-4 with TRBJ2-4; possibly TRBD1 for D (6 bases). The CDR3 is 16 amino acids. Trimming shortened V by 5 bases and J by 0 bases, and 14 bases separated the two germline ends. CDR3 protein: CASSRGQTLAKNIQYF. The CDR3 bases are TGTGCCAGCAGTCGAGGACAGACCCTAGCCAAAAACATTCAGTACTTC.

This clonotype has a handful of counts. The V and J genes are TRBV29-1 and TRBJ2-1; weak D call: TRBD1 (6 bases). The J call may not be correct, given that the DNA end is closer to TRBJ2-7. The CDR3 is 13 amino acids. From germline, CDR1 is SQVTM and CDR2 ANQGSEA. CDR3 sequence reads: CSVELGHDYEQYF. The CDR3 coding sequence is TGCAGCGTTGAACTGGGACACGACTACGAGCAGTACTTC.

The chain links TRBV27 to TRBJ2-2; TRBD1 might be the D (6 bases). This CDR3 comprises 15 residues. Per germline, CDR1 MNHEY and CDR2 SMNVEV (reference sequence). With 9 bases removed from V and 5 bases from J, the gap between germline ends came to 19 bases. The CDR3 DNA follows: TGTGCCAGATCAGGGGTTAACCCCGCTACCGGGGAGCTGTTTTTT. It specifies CARSGVNPATGELFF.

This clonotype appeared a few times. An end of the junction does not agree with germline; a read error may underlie this. The rearrangement joins TRBV4-3 to TRBJ1-5, with 9 bases fitting TRBD1. This CDR3 has 20 residues. Per germline, CDR1 LGHNA and CDR2 YSLEER. The CDR3 sequence: CASSQDHETGGFVGNQPQHF. In DNA, the CDR3 is TGCGCCAGCAGCCAAGATCACGAGACAGGGGGATTCGTGGGCAACCAGCCCCAGCATTTT.

The V gene is TRBV5-6, the J gene TRBJ1-6; D not certain. Between the trimmed V and J ends, which lost 0 bases and 2 bases, there was a span of 6 bases. The CDR3 length is 15 residues. CDR1 SGHDT and CDR2 YYEEEE come from the germline V gene. The CDR3 here is CASSLGRTYNSPLHF. The CDR3 DNA reads as TGTGCCAGCAGCTTGGGGAGAACCTATAATTCACCCCTCCACTTT.